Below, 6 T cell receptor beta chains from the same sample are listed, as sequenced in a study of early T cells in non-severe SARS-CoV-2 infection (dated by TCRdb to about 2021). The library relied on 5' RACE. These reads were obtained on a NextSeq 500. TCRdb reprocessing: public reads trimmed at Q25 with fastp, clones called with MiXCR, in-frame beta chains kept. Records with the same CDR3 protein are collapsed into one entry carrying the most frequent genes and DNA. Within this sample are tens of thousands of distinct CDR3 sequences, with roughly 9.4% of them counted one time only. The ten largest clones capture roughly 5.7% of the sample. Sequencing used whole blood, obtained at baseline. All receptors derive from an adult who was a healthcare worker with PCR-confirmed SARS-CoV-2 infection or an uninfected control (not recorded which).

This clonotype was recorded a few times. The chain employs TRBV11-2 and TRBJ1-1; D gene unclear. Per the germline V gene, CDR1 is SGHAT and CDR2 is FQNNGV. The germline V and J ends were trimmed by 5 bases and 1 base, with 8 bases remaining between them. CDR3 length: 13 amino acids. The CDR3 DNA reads TGTGCCAGCAGCCCGGAAGCGAACACTGAAGCTTTCTTT. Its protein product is CASSPEANTEAFF.

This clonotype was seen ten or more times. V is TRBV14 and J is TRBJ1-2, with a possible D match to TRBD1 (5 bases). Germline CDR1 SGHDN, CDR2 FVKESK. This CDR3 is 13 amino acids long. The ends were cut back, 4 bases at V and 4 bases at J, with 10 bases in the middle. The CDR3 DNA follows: TGTGCCAGCAGCCCCGACAGAAGCTATGGCTACACCTTC. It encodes CASSPDRSYGYTF.

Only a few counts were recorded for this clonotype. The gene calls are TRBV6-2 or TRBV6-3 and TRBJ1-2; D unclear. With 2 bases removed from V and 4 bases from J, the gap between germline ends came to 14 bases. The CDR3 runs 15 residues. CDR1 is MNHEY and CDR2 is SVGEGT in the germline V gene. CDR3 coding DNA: TGTGCCAGCAGTTACGAGGCCAGCGCAAGCTATGGCTACACCTTC. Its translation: CASSYEASASYGYTF.

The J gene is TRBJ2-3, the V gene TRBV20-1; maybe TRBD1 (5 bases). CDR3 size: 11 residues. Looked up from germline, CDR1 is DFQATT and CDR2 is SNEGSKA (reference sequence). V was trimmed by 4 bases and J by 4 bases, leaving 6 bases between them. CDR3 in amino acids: CSATGSDTQYF. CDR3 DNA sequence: TGCAGTGCTACAGGGTCAGATACGCAGTATTTT.

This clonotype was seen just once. CDR3 loop: CASSLGPLNTEAFF. DNA of the CDR3: TGTGCCAGCAGCTTGGGGCCCCTGAACACTGAAGCTTTCTTT. V usage is TRBV5-5 and J usage is TRBJ1-1, with no clear D. Germline assignment: CDR1 SGHKS and CDR2 YYEKEE (reference sequence). This CDR3 contains 14 residues. V dropped 0 bases and J dropped 0 bases, with 6 bases sitting between them.

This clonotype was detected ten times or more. The CDR3 DNA sequence: TGTGCCAGCAGCGCTTTTGGTCGGGACCCCACCTACGAGCAGTACTTC. It specifies CASSAFGRDPTYEQYF. The chain recombines TRBV7-2 with TRBJ2-7; tentatively, D is TRBD1 or TRBD2 (5 bases each). This CDR3 is built from 16 residues. V was cut by 5 bases and J by 2 bases, with 19 bases left in between. Germline CDR1 is SGHTA and CDR2 is FQGNSA.